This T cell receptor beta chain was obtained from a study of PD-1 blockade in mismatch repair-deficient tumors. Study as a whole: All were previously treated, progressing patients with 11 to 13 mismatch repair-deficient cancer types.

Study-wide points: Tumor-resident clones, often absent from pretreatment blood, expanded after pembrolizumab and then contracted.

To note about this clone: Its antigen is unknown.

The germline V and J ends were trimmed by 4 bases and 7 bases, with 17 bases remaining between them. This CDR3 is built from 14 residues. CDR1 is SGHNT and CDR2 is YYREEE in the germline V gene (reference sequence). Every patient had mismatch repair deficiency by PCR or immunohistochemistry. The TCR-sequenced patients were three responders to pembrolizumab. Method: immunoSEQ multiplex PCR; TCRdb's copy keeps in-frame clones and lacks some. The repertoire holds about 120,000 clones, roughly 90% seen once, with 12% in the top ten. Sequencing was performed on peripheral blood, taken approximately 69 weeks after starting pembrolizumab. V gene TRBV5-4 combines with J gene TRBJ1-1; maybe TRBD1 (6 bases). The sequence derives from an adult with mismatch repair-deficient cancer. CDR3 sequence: CASSPATGTIEAFF. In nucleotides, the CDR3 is TGTGCCAGCAGCCCGGCGACCGGGACAATTGAAGCTTTCTTT.